Listed here are 20 T cell receptor beta chains from one sample, sequenced in a study of OX40 agonist ivuxolimab in advanced cancers. The method was immunoSEQ multiplex PCR; TCRdb's version includes in-frame clones alone and lacks a portion of them. The data contain about 80,000 clones, roughly 89% of them seen just once; the ten biggest clones take up roughly 13%. The source was CD4+ or CD8+ T cells sorted from blood, collected in a trial of the OX40 agonist ivuxolimab. The receptors were gathered from an adult with an advanced solid tumor such as melanoma, head and neck, liver or kidney cancer.

This clone has just one count. The CDR3: CASSPGTSGSGYEQFF. The CDR3 coding sequence is TGTGCCAGCAGTCCCGGGACTAGCGGGAGTGGTTATGAGCAGTTCTTC. V gene TRBV28 combines with J gene TRBJ2-1; 14 bases match TRBD2. CDR1 MDHEN and CDR2 SYDVKM come from the germline V gene. V dropped 5 bases and J dropped 8; count of bases not matched to a gene: 8. The CDR3 has 16 residues.

This chain links TRBV15 with TRBJ1-1; D perhaps matches TRBD1 (5 bases). The CDR3 extends over 19 amino acids. Germline CDR1 and CDR2: LNHNV and YYDKDF (reference sequence). Trimming left V 5 bases short and J 1 base short, with 26 bases between. In nucleotides, the CDR3 is TGTGCCACCAGCGCATATGGGGGTAGGGGCCCTAGGACGAACACTGAAGCTTTCTTT. It encodes CATSAYGGRGPRTNTEAFF.

The chain combines TRBV6-1 with TRBJ1-5; 8 bases line up with TRBD1. The V and J ends lost 5 bases and 1 base, in that order; junction bases with no gene match: 1. The CDR3 totals 14 residues. Germline V gives CDR1 MNHNS, CDR2 SASEGT. The CDR3 sequence is CASSRQGSNQPQHF. Here the CDR3 DNA reads TGTGCCAGCAGTAGACAGGGGAGCAATCAGCCCCAGCATTTT.

The rearrangement uses TRBV2 and TRBJ1-5; D might be TRBD1 (5 bases). V was pared by 7 bases and J by 4 bases, with 8 bases between. The CDR3 has 12 residues. The germline CDR1 and CDR2 sequences are SNHLY and FYNNEI. The CDR3 region has the DNA TGTGCCAGCACGGGGGGTAATCAGCCCCAGCATTTT. It is translated as CASTGGNQPQHF.

This clone was seen a few times. The J gene is TRBJ2-7, the V gene TRBV6-4, with 11 bases fitting TRBD2. CDR3 length: 15 amino acids. Germline trimming cut 10 bases from V and 1 base from J; bases unmatched to any gene: 9. From germline, CDR1 is MRHNA and CDR2 SNTAGT. The CDR3 nucleotides read TGTGCCACCGTACCTGGACTAGCGGGTTCCTACGAGCAGTACTTC. It translates to CATVPGLAGSYEQYF.

The chain links TRBV29-1 to TRBJ2-7, with TRBD2 matching 14 bases. CDR1 and CDR2 (germline): SQVTM, ANQGSEA. This CDR3 spans 14 amino acids. With 7 bases clipped from V and 5 bases from J, the junction kept 7 bases outside the gene matches. The CDR3 reads CSAGTSGSMNEQYF. The CDR3 bases are TGCAGCGCTGGGACTAGCGGGAGTATGAACGAGCAGTACTTC.

The V and J genes are TRBV19 and TRBJ2-1; D not resolved. This CDR3 has 16 residues. The V gene lost 6 bases and the J gene lost 8 bases, with 23 bases spanning the gap. CDR1 is LNHDA, CDR2 SQIVND, per germline (reference sequence). CDR3 nucleotides: TGTGCCAGTAGCTCTTCTAGGTGGCACAATGTCGATGAGCAGTTCTTC. It yields the protein CASSSSRWHNVDEQFF.

This clone was observed once. The chain couples TRBV7-8 to TRBJ2-1, with 7 bases identical to TRBD1. CDR3 length: 15 amino acids. Germline CDR1 reads SGHVS; CDR2 reads FQNEAQ. J gave up 5 bases and V 5 bases, and 9 bases lay outside the gene matches. The CDR3, as DNA: TGTGCCAGCAGCCCCCGACAGGGTAGACACAATGAGCAGTTCTTC. Translated, it gives CASSPRQGRHNEQFF.

This chain links TRBV7-8 with TRBJ1-4; a possible D gene is TRBD1 (5 bases). This CDR3 has 16 residues. Looked up from germline, CDR1 is SGHVS and CDR2 is FQNEAQ. Trimming took 1 base from V and 7 from J, leaving 16 bases between them. The CDR3 nucleotides read TGTGCCAGCAGCTTAGTGGGGCAGGGAAGAAGTGAAAAACTGTTTTTT. Amino acids: CASSLVGQGRSEKLFF.

The chain couples TRBV28 to TRBJ1-1; 10 nucleotides line up with TRBD1. Trimming at V came to 3 bases and at J to 10 bases, leaving 5 bases not matched to a gene. This CDR3 has 13 residues. The germline V gene encodes CDR1 MDHEN and CDR2 SYDVKM. CDR3 protein: CASSFDRGRSAFF. In DNA, the CDR3 is TGTGCCAGCAGTTTTGACAGGGGGCGCTCAGCTTTCTTT.

V and J are TRBV9 and TRBJ2-1; 9 bases are a match to TRBD2. The germline V gene has CDR1 SGDLS and CDR2 YYNGEE. CDR3 length equals 15 residues. The J segment lost 4 bases and the V segment lost 0 bases, leaving 2 bases of the junction unmatched. DNA for the CDR3: TGTGCCAGCAGCGTAGCACTAGCGGGTTACAATGAGCAGTTCTTC. Amino acids: CASSVALAGYNEQFF.

The rearrangement uses TRBV7-2 and TRBJ1-4; the D is unclear. Trimming left V 5 bases short and J 4 bases short, with 8 bases between. This CDR3 comprises 13 residues. Germline V gives CDR1 SGHTA, CDR2 FQGNSA. Here the CDR3 DNA reads TGTGCCAGCAGCGTCCGGGTTAATGAAAAACTGTTTTTT. Protein: CASSVRVNEKLFF.

The rearrangement uses TRBV18 and TRBJ1-1; unclear D gene. The germline V and J ends were trimmed by 2 bases and 4 bases, with 8 bases remaining between them. The CDR3 spans 13 residues. The germline gives CDR1 KGHSH, CDR2 LQKENI. Here the CDR3 reads CASSPGIGTEAFF. In nucleotides, the CDR3 is TGTGCCAGCTCACCAGGGATCGGCACTGAAGCTTTCTTT.

The chain combines TRBV5-1 with TRBJ2-7, with 7 bases fitting TRBD2. Unmatched junction bases numbered 7, after V lost 0 bases and J lost 1 base. The CDR3 is made up of 16 amino acids. The V gene's germline CDR1 is SGHRS and CDR2 YFSETQ. CDR3 sequence reads: CASSLEGSGASYEQYF. DNA of the CDR3: TGCGCCAGCAGCTTGGAGGGCAGCGGGGCGTCCTACGAGCAGTACTTC.

A remark on this clone: Other DNA sequences in this sample translate to the same CDR3. The chain uses TRBV19 and TRBJ2-7, with D tentatively TRBD1 (7 bases). With 6 bases removed from V and 4 bases from J, the gap between germline ends came to 13 bases. The germline CDR1 and CDR2 sequences are LNHDA and SQIVND (reference sequence). This CDR3 region has 13 residues. The CDR3 nucleotides read TGTGCCAGTAGCCCGACAGGGAGGTACGAGCAGTACTTC. Amino acid sequence: CASSPTGRYEQYF.

V is TRBV5-1 and J is TRBJ1-2; the D gene is possibly TRBD1 (6 bases). This CDR3 spans 14 amino acids. Per germline, CDR1 SGHRS and CDR2 YFSETQ. V lost 1 base, J lost 8 bases, and 15 bases lay in between. The DNA of the CDR3 is TGCGCCAGCAGCTTGATGGGGGGCCAGGGCGGCTACACCTTC. This encodes CASSLMGGQGGYTF.

The genes are TRBV23-1 and TRBJ2-3, with unresolved D. TRBV23-1 is given ORF status, its function remaining uncertain. V dropped 7 bases and J dropped 0 bases, with 11 bases sitting between them. This CDR3 comprises 14 residues. The CDR3 is CASIGQSSTDTQYF. The CDR3 bases are TGCGCCAGCATCGGTCAATCTAGCACAGATACGCAGTATTTT.

The rearrangement joins TRBV30 to TRBJ2-2; possibly TRBD1 for D (5 bases). CDR1 and CDR2 from the germline V gene are GTSNPN and SVGIG (reference sequence). CDR3 length equals 14 residues. Trimming shortened V by 4 bases and J by 6 bases, and 15 bases separated the two germline ends. DNA for the CDR3: TGTGCCTGGACCAAGGGGTTTTCGGCCGGGGAGCTGTTTTTT. This codes for CAWTKGFSAGELFF.

The genes are TRBV11-2 and TRBJ1-4; 8 nucleotides line up with TRBD1. The junction had 9 bases not matched to a gene; V was cut back by 7 bases and J by 8 bases. This CDR3 region has 14 residues. CDR1 and CDR2 (germline): SGHAT, FQNNGV. CDR3 in DNA: TGTGCCAGCACCCCAGGACAGGGCGTGGAAAAACTGTTTTTT. Its translation is CASTPGQGVEKLFF.

On this clone itself: In the same sample, other DNA sequences code for this CDR3. The J gene is TRBJ2-7, the V gene TRBV5-1; D ambiguous. Germline V CDR1 and CDR2: SGHRS, YFSETQ. The CDR3 covers 14 residues. The V end lost 0 bases, the J end lost 2 bases, and 9 bases lay between the germline ends. CDR3 amino acids: CASSLGDRAYEQYF. In nucleotides, the CDR3 is TGCGCCAGCAGCTTGGGAGACCGAGCCTACGAGCAGTACTTC.